This is a list of T cell receptor beta chains from one sample in a study of shared clonotypes between healthy human individuals. The protocol was immunoSEQ multiplex PCR, while the TCRdb copy is restricted to in-frame clones and leaves out a portion. The sample carries a few million clones, roughly 90% recorded once. Material: naive CD4+ T cells from PBMCs. The receptors here all came from a man aged 18 to 29 in good health. Some clones in this sample may be carry-over from other donors' samples. Both conserved end residues are part of each CDR3. Fields, in order: CDR3 length, J gene, clone size, V gene, D gene, CDR3 protein, CDR3 DNA. The D gene is left open where the match is weak. Clone size is shown for a subset of rows, as once, few, many or a class of expanded clone.

16 | TRBJ2-2 | once | TRBV4-1 | NA | CASSPLGGGSAGELFF | TGCGCCAGCAGCCCCCTAGGGGGTGGAAGCGCGGGGGAGCTGTTTTTT
15 | TRBJ2-7 | NA | TRBV5-1 | NA | CASSATTYSSYEQYF | TGCGCCAGCAGCGCGACTACCTATAGCTCCTACGAGCAGTACTTC
15 | TRBJ2-1 | NA | TRBV7-9 | TRBD2 | CASSGSGRAYNEQFF | TGTGCCAGCAGCGGCAGCGGGAGGGCCTACAATGAGCAGTTCTTC
18 | TRBJ2-6 | NA | TRBV4-3 | NA | CASSQDKGGQPGANVLTF | TGCGCCAGCAGCCAAGATAAGGGGGGGCAACCTGGGGCCAACGTCCTGACTTTC
17 | TRBJ2-1 | NA | TRBV9 | NA | CASSQAREARSYNEQFF | TGTGCCAGCAGCCAAGCACGTGAGGCTAGGTCCTACAATGAGCAGTTCTTC
12 | TRBJ2-2 | NA | TRBV28 | NA | CASSLKIGELFF | TGTGCCAGCAGCCTCAAGATCGGGGAGCTGTTTTTT
13 | TRBJ2-7 | NA | TRBV7-8 | TRBD2 | CASRTRFSYEQYF | TGTGCCAGCCGGACTAGATTCTCCTACGAGCAGTACTTC
17 | TRBJ2-1 | NA | TRBV14 | NA | CASSQDTYLVRGNEQFF | TGTGCCAGCAGCCAAGATACGTACCTTGTCAGGGGCAATGAGCAGTTCTTC
13 | TRBJ1-1 | NA | TRBV6-6 | NA | CASRGTGNTEAFF | TGTGCCAGCAGGGGGACGGGTAACACTGAAGCTTTCTTT
14 | TRBJ2-7 | NA | TRBV7-2 | TRBD1 | CASSLGQGAGEQYF | TGTGCCAGCAGCCTGGGACAGGGGGCGGGCGAGCAGTACTTC
14 | TRBJ2-3 | NA | TRBV6-6 | NA | CASSTPQDSDTQYF | TGTGCCAGCAGTACCCCGCAGGATTCAGATACGCAGTATTTT
17 | TRBJ2-2 | once | TRBV5-1 | TRBD1 | CASSLVGGQGEAGELFF | TGCGCCAGCAGCTTGGTCGGCGGTCAGGGGGAAGCCGGGGAGCTGTTTTTT
14 | TRBJ1-6 | NA | TRBV10-1 | NA | CASSPGTWGSPLHF | TGCGCCAGCAGTCCCGGGACATGGGGTTCACCCCTCCACTTT
13 | TRBJ2-5 | NA | TRBV4-1 | NA | CASSRLVGETQYF | TGCGCCAGCAGCCGACTAGTGGGAGAGACCCAGTACTTC
18 | TRBJ2-2 | NA | TRBV27 | TRBD2 | CASSPGTSGRVIPGELFF | TGTGCCAGCAGTCCCGGGACTAGCGGGAGGGTCATCCCCGGGGAGCTGTTTTTT
13 | TRBJ2-3 | NA | TRBV5-5 | NA | CASSFPEEDTQYF | TGTGCCAGCAGCTTCCCCGAGGAGGATACGCAGTATTTT
15 | TRBJ2-1 | NA | TRBV7-9 | TRBD1 | CASSLGQGAGNEQFF | TGTGCCAGCAGCTTAGGGCAGGGGGCCGGCAATGAGCAGTTCTTC